These 23 T cell receptor beta chains were sequenced from one sample in a study of blood T cells in healthy people across ages. The authors ran a second PCR of roughly 6 to 12 cycles using a sample-barcoded 5' primer and a J-beta primer mix. Each CDR3 protein is one row after TCRdb ran MiXCR on the 5' RACE reads. The data contain roughly 1.6 million distinct CDR3 sequences, about 31% of them singletons. Material for sequencing was blood. These TCRs come from a woman in her twenties or thirties in good health.

The chain recombines TRBV20-1 with TRBJ2-6, with 7 bases fitting TRBD2. Germline trimming cut 4 bases from V and 5 bases from J; bases unmatched to any gene: 5. The germline CDR1 and CDR2 sequences are DFQATT and SNEGSKA (reference sequence). This CDR3 is built from 14 residues. CDR3 in amino acids: CSATGGLRANVLTF. CDR3 DNA sequence: TGCAGTGCTACTGGGGGACTAAGGGCCAACGTCCTGACTTTC.

This clonotype was detected only a few times. The chain has TRBV15 and TRBJ2-7; 8 bases align to TRBD1. The CDR3 extends over 14 amino acids. Germline loops: CDR1 LNHNV, CDR2 YYDKDF (reference sequence). V was pared by 1 base and J by 3 bases, with 2 bases of the junction left unmatched. CDR3: CATSRGGQGYEQYF. CDR3 sequence (DNA): TGTGCCACCAGCAGAGGCGGACAGGGCTACGAGCAGTACTTC.

Turning to this clonotype: One junction end does not reproduce the germline sequence, and a read error may be involved. This sequence joins TRBV28 and TRBJ2-7, with 8 bases identical to TRBD2. Germline V lookup: CDR1 MDHEN, CDR2 SYDVKM. This CDR3 region has 16 residues. CDR3 region: CASSLFRGRLTYEQYF. For the CDR3, the DNA is TGCGCCAGCAGTTTATTTCGCGGGAGGCTGACCTACGAGCAGTACTTC.

This sequence joins TRBV30 and TRBJ1-4, with D unresolved. Germline lookup yields CDR1 GTSNPN and CDR2 SVGIG (reference sequence). The CDR3 runs 13 residues. Trimming cost V 4 bases and J 2 bases, with 8 bases left between them. For the CDR3, the DNA is TGTGCCTGGAACAGACATACTAATGAAAAACTGTTTTTT. Translating gives CAWNRHTNEKLFF.

For this clonotype: The junction differs from germline at one of its ends, possibly a read error. This chain links TRBV5-1 with TRBJ2-2; D is perhaps TRBD2 (7 bases). The CDR3 is made up of 15 amino acids. Germline CDR1 reads SGHRS; CDR2 reads YFSETQ. The CDR3 DNA reads as TGTGCCAGCAGTTTAGGGGGAGGGGACACCGGGGAGCTGTTTTTT. Its translation: CASSLGGGDTGELFF.

This clonotype was counted between two and nine times. The rearrangement uses TRBV28 and TRBJ2-3; 8 bases are a match to TRBD2. This CDR3 has 14 residues. The junction had 6 bases not matched to a gene; V was cut back by 9 bases and J by 1 base. Germline CDR1 MDHEN, CDR2 SYDVKM. The CDR3 nucleotides are TGTGCCAGTGCGGGAGGAAAGGGCACAGATACGCAGTATTTT. It yields the protein CASAGGKGTDTQYF.

The rearrangement uses TRBV10-3 and TRBJ1-6; D is possibly TRBD1 (6 bases). CDR3 length equals 13 residues. Germline CDR1 reads ENHRY; CDR2 reads SYGVKD. V was clipped by 3 bases and J by 9 bases, with 9 bases between them. CDR3 nucleotide sequence: TGTGCCATCAGTGACCCAGGGGTTTCACCCCTCCACTTT. Translation: CAISDPGVSPLHF.

Details on this clonotype: A much larger clone sits a single nucleotide away, making a read error possible. The chain is built from TRBV4-1 and TRBJ2-5, with TRBD1 matching 8 bases. The CDR3 sequence is 15 residues long. From germline, CDR1 is MGHRA and CDR2 YSYEKL. CDR3: CASSHGQGFQGTQYF. CDR3 coding DNA: TGCGCCAGCAGCCATGGACAGGGATTCCAAGGGACCCAGTACTTC.

This clonotype was seen a handful of times. The genes are TRBV11-1 and TRBJ2-1; TRBD2 matches at 13 bases. J gave up 0 bases and V 6 bases, and 26 bases lay outside the gene matches. Germline V gives CDR1 SGHAT, CDR2 FQDESV (reference sequence). The CDR3 loop spans 24 amino acids. The CDR3 DNA is TGTGCCAGCAGTAATGGACTAGCGGGAGTAGAGGAGGGCCACCAATCGAGCTCCTACAATGAGCAGTTCTTC. It translates to CASSNGLAGVEEGHQSSSYNEQFF.

A single count supports this clonotype. The chain has TRBV10-3 and TRBJ2-4, with 9 bases that match TRBD1. This CDR3 has 14 amino acids. Germline loops: CDR1 ENHRY, CDR2 SYGVKD. The V gene end was trimmed by 4 bases and the J gene end by 5 bases; junction bases not matched to a gene: 3. CDR3: CAISVWTGENIQYF. For the CDR3, the DNA is TGTGCCATCAGTGTGTGGACAGGGGAAAACATTCAGTACTTC.

This clonotype was observed many times. This rearrangement joins TRBV7-2 to TRBJ1-2; 7 bases agree with TRBD1. The V gene end was trimmed by 1 base and the J gene end by 7 bases; junction bases not matched to a gene: 6. CDR3 length: 14 residues. The V gene's germline CDR1 is SGHTA and CDR2 FQGNSA. The chain's CDR3 is CASSLGQGSRGYTF. The DNA for the CDR3 is TGTGCCAGCAGCTTAGGACAGGGCTCCCGTGGCTACACCTTC. The full variable domain, rest sourced from reference TRBV7-2 and TRBJ1-2, is GAGVSQSPSNKVTEKGKDVELRCDPISGHTALYWYRQSLGQGLEFLIYFQGNSAPDKSGLPSDRFSAERTGGSVSTLTIQRTQQEDSAVYLCASSLGQGSRGYTFGSGTRLTVV.

The chain couples TRBV30 to TRBJ2-5, with TRBD2 identical over 9 bases. V was pared by 3 bases and J by 2 bases, with 7 bases of the junction left unmatched. CDR3 length: 15 residues. CDR1 GTSNPN and CDR2 SVGIG come from the germline V gene (reference sequence). The CDR3, as DNA: TGTGCCTGGAGCCGACTAGCGGTCAAACAAGAGACCCAGTACTTC. Its translation: CAWSRLAVKQETQYF.

V is TRBV14 and J is TRBJ1-2; no clear D. Between the trimmed V and J ends, which lost 0 bases and 5 bases, there was a span of 13 bases. The CDR3 is 15 residues long. The germline gives CDR1 SGHDN, CDR2 FVKESK. CDR3 DNA sequence: TGTGCCAGCAGCCAAGAAGGGCCCCAAAAGTATGGCTACACCTTC. Its translation is CASSQEGPQKYGYTF.

The chain carries TRBV5-4 and TRBJ2-1; unclear D gene. Looked up from germline, CDR1 is SGHNT and CDR2 is YYREEE (reference sequence). The CDR3 spans 17 residues. V gave up 3 bases and J gave up 0 bases, with 16 bases separating them. The CDR3 here is CASSSRFAERSYNEQFF. DNA of the CDR3: TGTGCCAGCAGCTCCCGGTTTGCGGAACGCTCCTACAATGAGCAGTTCTTC.

This clonotype has more than one count but fewer than ten. The chain recombines TRBV15 with TRBJ2-7, with 10 nucleotides matching TRBD1. This CDR3 has 15 residues. Germline CDR1 LNHNV, CDR2 YYDKDF (reference sequence). Trimming took 1 base from V and 5 from J; bases not matched to a gene: 5. CDR3 DNA: TGTGCCACCAGCAGAGTCGGAGACAGGGGGCACGAGCAGTACTTC. This translates into CATSRVGDRGHEQYF.

This clonotype appeared a few times. This chain joins TRBV6-1 and TRBJ2-7; 9 bases match TRBD1. This CDR3 has 15 residues. Losses at the gene ends were 7 bases for V and 6 bases for J; bases not matched to a gene: 13. The germline V gene encodes CDR1 MNHNS and CDR2 SASEGT. CDR3 sequence: CASIPVGQGSGEQYF. The CDR3 DNA follows: TGTGCCAGCATTCCCGTGGGACAGGGATCGGGCGAGCAGTACTTC.

The rearrangement links TRBV7-2 to TRBJ2-3; TRBD2 aligns across 7 bases. With 3 bases clipped from V and 6 bases from J, the junction kept 3 bases outside the gene matches. CDR3 length equals 13 residues. CDR1 and CDR2 from the germline V gene are SGHTA and FQGNSA. The CDR3 coding sequence is TGTGCCAGCAGCTTGCGGGGGTGGGATACGCAGTATTTT. This codes for CASSLRGWDTQYF.

The V gene is TRBV6-1, the J gene TRBJ2-7; no clear D gene. The germline CDR1 and CDR2 sequences are MNHNS and SASEGT. This CDR3 has 13 residues. The V gene lost 7 bases and the J gene lost 2 bases, with 12 bases spanning the gap. The chain's CDR3 is CASMVGSAYEQYF. The CDR3, as DNA: TGTGCCAGCATGGTGGGGTCCGCCTACGAGCAGTACTTC.

This clonotype was counted a few times. The chain recombines TRBV7-2 with TRBJ2-3, with 8 bases that match TRBD2. Trimming removed 3 bases from V and 6 bases from J; junction bases left unmatched: 8. The CDR3 is 15 residues long. The germline V gene encodes CDR1 SGHTA and CDR2 FQGNSA. Written as DNA, the CDR3 is TGTGCCAGCAGCTTTGTGGCGGGGGGCCGTGATACGCAGTATTTT. Its translation is CASSFVAGGRDTQYF.

This chain joins TRBV6-1 and TRBJ1-2; D ambiguous. The CDR3 contains 16 residues. CDR1 and CDR2 from the germline V gene are MNHNS and SASEGT. Deletions cut 4 bases from V and 4 bases from J, with 19 bases between. This CDR3 reads CASSATAGSGRYGYTF. The CDR3 DNA follows: TGTGCCAGCAGTGCCACCGCCGGATCTGGCCGCTATGGCTACACCTTC.

The CDR3 region has the DNA TGTGCCAGCAGTTCCCCGACCCTCTACGAGCAGTACTTC. The encoded protein is CASSSPTLYEQYF. V is TRBV12-3 or TRBV12-4 and J is TRBJ2-7; D unclear. Trimming stripped 4 bases from V and 3 bases from J, with 10 bases between. The CDR3 is made up of 13 amino acids.

This chain connects TRBV6-1 to TRBJ2-7; a possible D gene is TRBD1 (5 bases). The CDR3 totals 15 residues. CDR1 and CDR2 from the germline V gene are MNHNS and SASEGT. V lost 2 bases and J lost 4, with 15 bases in between. CDR3 sequence reads: CASSERPGSRYEQYF. Written as DNA, the CDR3 is TGTGCCAGCAGTGAACGGCCAGGGTCGAGATACGAGCAGTACTTC.

The chain uses TRBV19 and TRBJ1-5; no definite D call. V dropped 6 bases and J dropped 0 bases, with 9 bases sitting between them. This CDR3 is built from 14 residues. Germline CDR1 is LNHDA and CDR2 is SQIVND (reference sequence). The DNA for the CDR3 is TGTGCCAGTAGATCCGGCAATAGCAATCAGCCCCAGCATTTT. Protein product: CASRSGNSNQPQHF. Using reference TRBV19 and TRBJ1-5 for the parts outside the CDR3, the full variable domain is DGGITQSPKYLFRKEGQNVTLSCEQNLNHDAMYWYRQDPGQGLRLIYYSQIVNDFQKGDIAEGYSVSREKKESFPLTVTSAQKNPTAFYLCASRSGNSNQPQHFGDGTRLSIL.